Below are 6 T cell receptor beta chains sequenced from a single sample in a study of blood T cells in healthy people across ages. A sample-barcoded 5' primer and a J-beta primer mix were used in a second PCR of about 6 to 12 cycles. TCRdb itself ran the 5' RACE reads through MiXCR, one entry per CDR3 protein. The sample has roughly 1,800,000 distinct CDR3 sequences, 40% to 55% seen once. Specimen: blood. Source of these receptors: a woman in her 40s in good health.

This clonotype was picked up many times. This sequence joins TRBV20-1 and TRBJ1-2; D may be TRBD1 (6 bases). The V gene lost 6 bases and the J gene lost 6 bases, with 17 bases spanning the gap. Looked up from germline, CDR1 is DFQATT and CDR2 is SNEGSKA (reference sequence). CDR3 length: 13 residues. CDR3 residues: CSARRGAYDGYTF. The CDR3 bases are TGCAGTGCCCGCCGGGGGGCATATGATGGCTACACCTTC.

The chain links TRBV15 to TRBJ2-5; D may be TRBD2 (7 bases). The CDR3 is made up of 14 amino acids. V gave up 4 bases and J gave up 4 bases, with 13 bases separating them. CDR1 is LNHNV, CDR2 YYDKDF, per germline (reference sequence). The CDR3 is CATSTRRGAETQYF. The DNA of the CDR3 is TGTGCCACCAGCACCCGACGGGGGGCAGAGACCCAGTACTTC. The full variable domain, with the rest looked up from reference TRBV15 and TRBJ2-5, is DAMVIQNPRYQVTQFGKPVTLSCSQTLNHNVMYWYQQKSSQAPKLLFHYYDKDFNNEADTPDNFQSRRPNTSFCFLDIRSPGLGDTAMYLCATSTRRGAETQYFGPGTRLLVL.

The chain has TRBV20-1 and TRBJ1-1, with 7 bases fitting TRBD1. This CDR3 is built from 12 residues. Trimming removed 5 bases from V and 4 bases from J; junction bases left unmatched: 4. CDR1 and CDR2 from the germline V gene are DFQATT and SNEGSKA (reference sequence). The CDR3 reads CSADRVSTEAFF. CDR3 bases: TGCAGTGCTGACAGGGTGTCCACTGAAGCTTTCTTT.

The V gene is TRBV20-1, the J gene TRBJ2-7; either TRBD1 or TRBD2 may fit D (5 bases each). The J call may be mistaken, given a closer DNA end match to TRBJ2-5. Germline-derived CDR1 and CDR2 are DFQATT and SNEGSKA (reference sequence). The CDR3 is 13 amino acids. DNA of the CDR3: TGCAGTGCTAGTGTGGGGGAATGGGGGACCCAGTACTTC. Its protein is CSASVGEWGTQYF.

This chain uses TRBV14 with TRBJ2-1; 7 positions agree with TRBD1. Germline trimming cut 1 base from V and 0 bases from J; bases unmatched to any gene: 9. The CDR3 spans 18 residues. CDR1 and CDR2 from the germline V gene are SGHDN and FVKESK. The CDR3 DNA follows: TGTGCCAGCAGCCAAGTCCCCCTGGGACAGAGCTCCTACAATGAGCAGTTCTTC. It specifies CASSQVPLGQSSYNEQFF.

The V and J genes are TRBV21-1 and TRBJ1-2; TRBD1, the D gene given by the table, was not confirmed from the DNA. TRBV21-1 is given as a pseudogene. This CDR3 contains 16 residues. CDR3 protein: CASSTHLQGTNYGYTF. Written as DNA, the CDR3 is TGTGCCAGCAGCACTCATTTACAGGGGACAAACTATGGCTACACCTTC.